This T cell receptor beta chain was captured in a study of OX40 agonist ivuxolimab in advanced cancers. Study-level information: Eligibility rules accepted prior anti-PD-1, anti-PD-L1 or anti-CTLA-4 therapy, and approximately 40% had some. Findings of the study overall: Certain nonresponding patients likewise had low normalized T-cell clonal expansion. The CD4+ and CD8+ T cells in the blood had expanded clonally by week 6 at 0.1 to 3.0 mg/kg.

Only a few counts were recorded for this clone. As yet, its antigen is unknown. This CDR3 has 15 amino acids. CDR1 is MNHEY, CDR2 SMNVEV, per germline (reference sequence). Trimming stripped 4 bases from V and 5 bases from J, with 14 bases between. The protocol was immunoSEQ multiplex PCR, while the TCRdb copy is restricted to in-frame clones and leaves out a portion. Here the sample spans more than 20,000 clones, less than 90% being singletons. Sequencing used CD4+ or CD8+ T cells sorted from blood, obtained in a trial of the OX40 agonist ivuxolimab. The chain has TRBV27 and TRBJ2-2; perhaps TRBD2 as D (6 bases). The origin of this receptor is an adult with an advanced solid tumor such as melanoma, head and neck, liver or kidney cancer. The CDR3 bases are TGTGCCAGCAGTTCCTTAGCGGAGTTGACCGGGGAGCTGTTTTTT. Its protein is CASSSLAELTGELFF.